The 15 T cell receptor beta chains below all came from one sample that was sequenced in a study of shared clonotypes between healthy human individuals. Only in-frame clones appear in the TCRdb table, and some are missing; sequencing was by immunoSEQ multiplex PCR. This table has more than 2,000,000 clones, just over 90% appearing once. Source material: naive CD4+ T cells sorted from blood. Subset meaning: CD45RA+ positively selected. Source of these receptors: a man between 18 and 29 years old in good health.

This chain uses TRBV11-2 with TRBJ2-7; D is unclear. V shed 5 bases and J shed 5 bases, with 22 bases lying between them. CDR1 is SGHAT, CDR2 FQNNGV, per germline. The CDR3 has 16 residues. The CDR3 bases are TGTGCCAGCAGCACCAGGACCCCAGGCGAATACGACGAGCAGTACTTC. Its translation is CASSTRTPGEYDEQYF.

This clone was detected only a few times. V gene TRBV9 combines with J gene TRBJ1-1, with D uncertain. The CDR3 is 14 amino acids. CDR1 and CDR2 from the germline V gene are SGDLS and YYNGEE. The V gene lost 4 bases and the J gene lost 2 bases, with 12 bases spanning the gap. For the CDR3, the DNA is TGTGCCAGCAGCCCACGACCGATTAACACTGAAGCTTTCTTT. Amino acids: CASSPRPINTEAFF. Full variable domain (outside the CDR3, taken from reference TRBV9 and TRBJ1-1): DSGVTQTPKHLITATGQRVTLRCSPRSGDLSVYWYQQSLDQGLQFLIQYYNGEERAKGNILERFSAQQFPDLHSELNLSSLELGDSALYFCASSPRPINTEAFFGQGTRLTVV.

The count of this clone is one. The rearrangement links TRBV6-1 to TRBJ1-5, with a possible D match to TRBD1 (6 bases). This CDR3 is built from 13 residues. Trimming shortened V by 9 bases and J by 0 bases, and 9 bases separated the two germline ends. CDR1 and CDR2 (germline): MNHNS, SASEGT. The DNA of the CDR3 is TGTGCCAGTGGACAGAATAGCAATCAGCCCCAGCATTTT. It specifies CASGQNSNQPQHF.

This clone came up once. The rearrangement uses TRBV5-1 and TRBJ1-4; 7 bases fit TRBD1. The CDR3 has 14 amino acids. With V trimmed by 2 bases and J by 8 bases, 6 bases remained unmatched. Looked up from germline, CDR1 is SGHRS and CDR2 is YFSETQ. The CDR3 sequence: CASSLQGSTEKLFF. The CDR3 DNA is TGCGCCAGCAGCTTACAGGGGTCCACAGAAAAACTGTTTTTT.

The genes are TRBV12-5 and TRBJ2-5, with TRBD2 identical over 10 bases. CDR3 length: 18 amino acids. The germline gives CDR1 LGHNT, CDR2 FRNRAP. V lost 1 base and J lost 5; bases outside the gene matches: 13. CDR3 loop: CASGLGLSTSGRTETQYF. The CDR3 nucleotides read TGTGCTAGTGGTTTGGGACTCTCGACTAGCGGGCGTACGGAGACCCAGTACTTC.

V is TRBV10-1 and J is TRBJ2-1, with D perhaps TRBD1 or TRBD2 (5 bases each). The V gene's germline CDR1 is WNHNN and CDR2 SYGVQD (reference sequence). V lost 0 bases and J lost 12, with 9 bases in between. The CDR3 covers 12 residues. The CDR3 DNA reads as TGCGCCAGCAGTGAGTCCTGGGGACGGCAGTTCTTC. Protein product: CASSESWGRQFF.

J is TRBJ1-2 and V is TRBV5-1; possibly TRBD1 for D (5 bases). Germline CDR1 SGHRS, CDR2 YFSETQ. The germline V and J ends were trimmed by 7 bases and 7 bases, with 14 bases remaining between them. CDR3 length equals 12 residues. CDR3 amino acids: CASGANGAGYTF. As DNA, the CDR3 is TGCGCCAGCGGCGCTAATGGGGCTGGCTACACCTTC.

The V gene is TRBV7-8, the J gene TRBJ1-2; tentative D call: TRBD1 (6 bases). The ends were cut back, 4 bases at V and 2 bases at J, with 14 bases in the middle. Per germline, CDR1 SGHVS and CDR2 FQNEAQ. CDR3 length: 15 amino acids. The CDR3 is CASSWGAQANYGYTF. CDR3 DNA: TGTGCCAGCAGCTGGGGGGCACAAGCAAACTATGGCTACACCTTC.

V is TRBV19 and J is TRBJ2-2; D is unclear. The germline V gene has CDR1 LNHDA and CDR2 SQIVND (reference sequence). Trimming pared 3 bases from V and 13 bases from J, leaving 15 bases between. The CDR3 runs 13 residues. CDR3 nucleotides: TGTGCCAGTAGTATGAAGGGTTACCCCGGGCTGTTTTTT. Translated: CASSMKGYPGLFF. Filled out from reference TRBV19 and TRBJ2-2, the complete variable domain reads DGGITQSPKYLFRKEGQNVTLSCEQNLNHDAMYWYRQDPGQGLRLIYYSQIVNDFQKGDIAEGYSVSREKKESFPLTVTSAQKNPTAFYLCASSMKGYPGLFFGEGSRLTVL.

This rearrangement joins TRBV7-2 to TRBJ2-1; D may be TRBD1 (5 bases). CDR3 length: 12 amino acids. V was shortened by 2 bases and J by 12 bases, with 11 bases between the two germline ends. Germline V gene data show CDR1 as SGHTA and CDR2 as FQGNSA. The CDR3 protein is CASSLQGRPQFF. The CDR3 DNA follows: TGTGCCAGCAGCTTACAGGGCCGACCGCAGTTCTTC.

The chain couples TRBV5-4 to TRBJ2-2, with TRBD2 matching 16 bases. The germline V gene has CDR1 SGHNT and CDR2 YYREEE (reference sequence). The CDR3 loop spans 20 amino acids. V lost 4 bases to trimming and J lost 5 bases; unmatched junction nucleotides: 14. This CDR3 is CASSPVPGLAGGVRTGELFF. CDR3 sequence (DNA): TGTGCCAGCAGCCCCGTCCCGGGACTAGCGGGAGGGGTGAGGACCGGGGAGCTGTTTTTT.

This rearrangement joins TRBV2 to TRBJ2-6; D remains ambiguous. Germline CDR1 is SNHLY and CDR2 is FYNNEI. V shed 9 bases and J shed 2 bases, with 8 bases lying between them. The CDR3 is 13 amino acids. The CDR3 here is CASSYPGANVLTF. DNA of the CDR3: TGTGCCAGTTCTTATCCTGGGGCCAACGTCCTGACTTTC.

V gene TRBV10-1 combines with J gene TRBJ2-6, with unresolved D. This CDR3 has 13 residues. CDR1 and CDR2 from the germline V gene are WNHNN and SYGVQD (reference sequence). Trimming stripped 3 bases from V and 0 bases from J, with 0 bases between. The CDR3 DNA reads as TGCGCCAGCAGTGACTCTGGGGCCAACGTCCTGACTTTC. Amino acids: CASSDSGANVLTF.

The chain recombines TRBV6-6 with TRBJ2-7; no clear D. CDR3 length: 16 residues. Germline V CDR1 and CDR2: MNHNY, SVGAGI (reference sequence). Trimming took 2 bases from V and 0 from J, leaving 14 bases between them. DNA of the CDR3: TGTGCCAGCAGTTACCCGTCGACGGGCCCCTCCTACGAGCAGTACTTC. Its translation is CASSYPSTGPSYEQYF.

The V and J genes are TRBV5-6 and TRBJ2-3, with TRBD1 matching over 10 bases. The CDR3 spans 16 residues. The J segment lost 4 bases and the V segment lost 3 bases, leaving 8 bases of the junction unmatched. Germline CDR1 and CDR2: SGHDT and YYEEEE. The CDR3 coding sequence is TGTGCCAGCAGCTCCCCCTGGACAGGGGGGCCAGATACGCAGTATTTT. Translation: CASSSPWTGGPDTQYF.